This T cell receptor (beta chain) was identified during a study of CD4 T cell repertoires in COVID-19 (dated by TCRdb to the early 2020s). Describing the broader study: To analyze cross-reactivity, CFSE-low cells were expanded with IL-2 for 10 days and then labeled again and restimulated with spike proteins from other coronaviruses. The study characterized naturally processed CD4+ T cell responses to SARS-CoV-2 spike and nucleoprotein in COVID-19-recovered individuals, using TCR Vbeta sequencing to assess clonal composition. Subset-level TCR Vbeta repertoire analysis of SARS-CoV-2-reactive T cells was performed in a few recovered individuals.

V is trimmed back by 5 bases and J by 5 bases, and the junction contains 5 bases that no gene match accounts for. The germline V gene supplies CDR1 MNHEY and CDR2 SVGEGT. The CDR3 measures 13 amino acids from cysteine to phenylalanine. Just CDR3 DNA is preserved here, 39 bases in frame from base 1. General conclusions and limits of the study: Consistent with cross-reactivity, between roughly 6.5 and 27% of SARS-CoV-2 clonotypes also showed up in secondary cultures stimulated with SARS-CoV and/or HKU1 spike. Several of the most expanded SARS-CoV-2-reactive clonotypes were shared between two or all three memory subsets, suggesting intraclonal diversification.

Receptor amplification or capture employed the immunoSEQ multiplex PCR assay. In the source study's methods: Repertoire overlap between subsets was quantified using the Chao-Jaccard similarity index and counts of shared clonotypes. The immuneACCESS repertoire file appears here via TCRdb, limited to in-frame rearrangements. These files lack a portion of the clones; in checked studies, under half of the deficit traces to unresolved V genes, and the cause of the others is not known. V and J calls and clone size follow that table, whereas D and trimming were derived from the DNA. This sample is represented by about 75,000 clones; about 80% of them were singletons. The ten biggest clones cover 0.5% to 0.6% of the sample. The time point label, as the study defines it: sample from a COVID-19-recovered individual after infection. Donors were patients who had recovered from mild-to-severe COVID-19. Uncultured memory T cell samples were subjected to sequencing directly after ex vivo isolation. CD4+ total memory, central memory, effector memory and circulating T follicular helper cells were isolated from peripheral blood mononuclear cells.

This clone is a singleton in its sample. Its antigen target is currently unknown. Base qualities are not provided; no much larger clone lies one nucleotide away. The specimen was CD4+ T cells from peripheral blood, collected after recovery from COVID-19. The clonotype comes from a human donor who had COVID-19. Recombination joined TRBV6-2 or TRBV6-3 with TRBJ1-2, with 7 bases aligning to TRBD1. The nucleotide sequence reads as follows: TGTGCCAGCAGTGACACAGGGGAATATGGCTACACCTTC. The translation is CASSDTGEYGYTF.